The 9 T cell receptor beta chains given below trace back to one sample, sequenced in a study of T cells expressing NK-cell markers. TCRdb reanalyzed the 5' RACE reads and collapses them to one entry per CDR3 protein, without DNA. The listing records a few hundred thousand distinct CDR3 sequences. Sequencing was done on a sample of blood T cells: a sorted CD56 or NKG2C T cell subset, CD4+ or CD8+ T cells, or bulk PBMC T cells (not recorded which). Receptors originate from a young man in good health.

This chain uses TRBV11-2 with TRBJ2-5; as DNA is missing, the TRBD1 call by TCRdb cannot be tested. Germline values: CDR1 SGHAT, CDR2 FQNNGV. The CDR3 length is 13 residues. The CDR3 here is CASSPGSRETQYF.

This sequence joins TRBV4-3 and TRBJ1-2. CDR1 and CDR2 from the germline V gene are LGHNA and YSLEER. This CDR3 contains 15 residues. This CDR3 is CASSQLGRPNYGYTF.

This chain uses TRBV20-1 with TRBJ1-5; no DNA is available, so the TRBD1 call from TCRdb remains unchecked. CDR1 and CDR2 (germline): DFQATT, SNEGSKA (reference sequence). The CDR3 covers 16 residues. CDR3 protein: CSARDPPGTVAQPQHF.

V and J are TRBV18 and TRBJ2-3. The CDR3 sequence is 13 residues long. Germline values: CDR1 KGHSH, CDR2 LQKENI. CDR3 amino acids: CASSPTSTDTQYF.

This chain connects TRBV7-8 to TRBJ2-1; the TCRdb D gene call, TRBD2, has no DNA to confirm it. From germline, CDR1 is SGHVS and CDR2 FQNEAQ. The CDR3 extends over 18 amino acids. This CDR3 is CASSLPLRLAGRNNEQFF.

CDR3 sequence: CASSLAQPSYEQYF. The chain has TRBV12-3 or TRBV12-4 and TRBJ2-7. The CDR3 runs to 14 residues.

The chain joins TRBV10-2 to TRBJ2-1. CDR1 and CDR2 from the germline V gene are WSHSY and SAAADI. The CDR3 is 13 residues long. This CDR3 reads CASSAFGYNEQFF.

The chain couples TRBV6-5 to TRBJ2-3. CDR3 size: 14 residues. Germline V gives CDR1 MNHEY, CDR2 SVGAGI. CDR3 region: CASSYSEYTDTQYF.

The CDR3 region is CASSLGGNAGSPLHF. The chain employs TRBV12-3 or TRBV12-4 and TRBJ1-6; TCRdb reports TRBD1, a call that lacks DNA to check it against. This CDR3 has 15 amino acids.